A selection of T cell receptor beta chains follows, all from one sample in a study of blood T cell repertoires in COVID-19. Libraries were prepared by immunoSEQ multiplex PCR; TCRdb keeps only in-frame clonotypes and omits some of them. The sample consists of 100,000 to 150,000 clones, just under 80% of them appearing once. Material for sequencing was peripheral blood. These receptors all stem from a man aged 55 to 69 with active or convalescent COVID-19. The CDR3 runs from the conserved cysteine through the conserved F or W. A D gene is named only where the DNA matches it firmly. Expanded clones get a size class; other rows say once, few or many, or leave the size out.

V	size	J	D	CDR3	DNA
TRBV10-3	NA	TRBJ1-1	TRBD1	CAISEQGSTEAFF	TGTGCCATCAGCGAACAGGGGAGCACTGAAGCTTTCTTT
TRBV29-1	once	TRBJ2-7	TRBD1	CSVKTGTFYEQYF	TGCAGCGTTAAGACAGGGACATTCTACGAGCAGTACTTC
TRBV18	NA	TRBJ2-7	TRBD1	CASSPRTGAYEQYF	TGTGCCAGCTCACCTCGGACAGGGGCCTACGAGCAGTACTTC
TRBV4-3	NA	TRBJ1-2	NA	CASSQLGGREGNYGYTF	TGCGCCAGCAGCCAGCTTGGAGGAAGGGAGGGGAACTATGGCTACACCTTC
TRBV7-2	NA	TRBJ2-5	TRBD2	CASSLWASGQETQYF	TGTGCCAGCAGCTTATGGGCTAGCGGTCAAGAGACCCAGTACTTC
TRBV6-2/TRBV6-3	few	TRBJ2-3	TRBD2	CASSVTSGGTDTQYF	TGTGCCAGCAGCGTGACTAGCGGGGGCACAGATACGCAGTATTTT
TRBV2	NA	TRBJ2-5	NA	CASSEERPETQYF	TGTGCCAGCAGTGAAGAGCGACCCGAGACCCAGTACTTC
TRBV11-2	NA	TRBJ2-2	NA	CASSLGRAGELFF	TGTGCCAGCAGCTTAGGCAGGGCCGGGGAGCTGTTTTTT
TRBV10-1	few	TRBJ2-3	NA	CASSEGVRFRDTQYF	TGCGCCAGCAGTGAGGGTGTCAGATTCAGAGATACGCAGTATTTT
TRBV19	NA	TRBJ2-3	TRBD2	CASSSSGRGDTQYF	TGTGCCAGTAGTAGTAGCGGGAGAGGGGATACGCAGTATTTT
TRBV5-1	NA	TRBJ1-4	NA	CASRNIPVGHLSFATNEKLFF	TGCGCCAGCAGAAACATACCTGTGGGGCACCTCTCATTTGCAACTAATGAAAAACTGTTTTTT
TRBV14	NA	TRBJ2-5	NA	CASSLAKTALDIQYF	TGTGCCAGCAGCCTAGCGAAGACTGCTCTAGATATCCAGTACTTC
TRBV6-5	NA	TRBJ2-7	NA	CASSRGKAGSYEQYF	TGTGCCAGCAGTAGAGGGAAGGCGGGCTCCTACGAGCAGTACTTC
TRBV3-1/TRBV3-2	NA	TRBJ2-1	TRBD2	CASSQALSGSGNEQFF	TGTGCCAGCAGCCAAGCCCTCAGCGGGAGTGGCAATGAGCAGTTCTTC
TRBV5-1	NA	TRBJ2-1	NA	CASSLITSSYNEQFF	TGCGCCAGCAGCTTGATAACTAGCTCCTACAATGAGCAGTTCTTC
TRBV11-2	NA	TRBJ2-7	NA	CASSLEGATYEQYF	TGTGCCAGCAGCTTAGAGGGGGCGACCTACGAGCAGTACTTC
TRBV4-3	NA	TRBJ1-1	TRBD1	CASSPNRGGTEAFF	TGCGCCAGCAGCCCCAACAGGGGCGGGACTGAAGCTTTCTTT
TRBV24-1	NA	TRBJ2-1	TRBD1	CATSDRTGAYNEQFF	TGTGCCACCAGTGACCGGACAGGGGCCTACAATGAGCAGTTCTTC
TRBV5-1	few	TRBJ2-4	NA	CASSLTGPTKNIQYF	TGCGCCAGCAGCTTGACAGGGCCAACCAAAAACATTCAGTACTTC
TRBV7-2	NA	TRBJ2-7	NA	CASSPRWRDPEQYF	TGTGCCAGCAGTCCAAGATGGCGGGACCCCGAGCAGTACTTC
TRBV5-1	NA	TRBJ2-2	NA	CASSLAGILGELFF	TGCGCCAGCAGCTTAGCCGGGATCTTAGGGGAGCTGTTTTTT
TRBV9	NA	TRBJ2-7	TRBD1	CAGPQGAQGGQYF	TGTGCAGGACCCCAGGGGGCGCAAGGTGGGCAGTACTTC
TRBV19	NA	TRBJ2-1	TRBD2	CASSPLGSGDEQFF	TGTGCCAGTAGTCCCCTCGGGAGCGGGGATGAGCAGTTCTTC
TRBV18	NA	TRBJ2-7	NA	CASSRPRGGYEQYF	TGTGCCAGCTCACGCCCCAGGGGCGGCTACGAGCAGTACTTC
TRBV7-2	NA	TRBJ2-1	TRBD2	CASSSRPGLAGGRRNEQFF	TGTGCCAGCAGCTCCCGACCGGGACTAGCGGGAGGGCGTCGGAATGAGCAGTTCTTC
TRBV5-1	NA	TRBJ1-6	TRBD1	CASSLVRLGQRNSPLHF	TGCGCCAGCAGCTTGGTCCGTCTGGGACAGAGGAATTCACCCCTCCACTTT
TRBV6-5	NA	TRBJ2-7	TRBD2	CASRGGDYEQYF	TGTGCCAGCAGGGGAGGGGATTACGAGCAGTACTTC
TRBV9	NA	TRBJ1-4	NA	CASSPQPTTNEKLFF	TGTGCCAGCAGCCCACAGCCTACAACTAATGAAAAACTGTTTTTT
TRBV9	NA	TRBJ1-4	NA	CASSSSGGKLFF	TGTGCCAGCAGTTCTAGCGGGGGAAAACTGTTTTTT
TRBV6-5	NA	TRBJ2-2	NA	CALETGLLTGELFF	TGTGCCCTCGAAACTGGACTCCTCACCGGGGAGCTGTTTTTT
TRBV9	once	TRBJ2-5	NA	CASTLLGQSGETQYF	TGTGCCAGCACCCTCCTTGGACAGTCTGGAGAGACCCAGTACTTC
TRBV6-5	NA	TRBJ2-3	TRBD2	CATRSGAPNTDTQYF	TGTGCCACCAGGAGCGGGGCCCCCAACACAGATACGCAGTATTTT
TRBV11-2	NA	TRBJ1-2	NA	CASSLQGRGYTF	TGTGCCAGCAGCCTACAGGGCCGTGGCTACACCTTC
TRBV11-1	NA	TRBJ2-7	NA	CASRSPFVYEQYF	TGTGCCAGCAGGTCTCCTTTTGTATACGAGCAGTACTTC
TRBV14	NA	TRBJ1-1	TRBD1	CASSHRQGVPEAFF	TGTGCCAGCAGCCACCGACAGGGGGTACCTGAAGCTTTCTTT
TRBV27	NA	TRBJ2-7	NA	CASSLLEQYF	TGTGCCAGCAGTTTACTCGAGCAGTACTTC